Listed below are T cell receptor beta chains from one sample, sequenced in a study of blood T cell repertoires in COVID-19. TCRdb's table, derived via immunoSEQ multiplex PCR, lists solely in-frame clones and lacks some. The sample carries around 250,000 clones, 65% to 90% recorded once. The sample taken for sequencing was peripheral blood. These TCRs come from a man aged 50-60 years with active or convalescent COVID-19. CDR3s include the opening cysteine and the closing phenylalanine or tryptophan. The D gene is left open where the match is weak. Clone size is shown for a subset of rows, as once, few, many or a class of expanded clone.

D	V	size	J	CDR3	DNA
NA	TRBV27	few	TRBJ2-7	CASSQQDRWPYEQYF	TGTGCCAGCAGTCAGCAGGACAGATGGCCCTACGAGCAGTACTTC
NA	TRBV18	NA	TRBJ2-7	CASSRDSPLFEQYF	TGTGCCAGCTCAAGGGACTCCCCCCTTTTCGAGCAGTACTTC
TRBD2	TRBV10-2	few	TRBJ2-5	CASSLAGGQETQYF	TGCGCCAGCAGTCTAGCGGGAGGGCAAGAGACCCAGTACTTC
TRBD2	TRBV7-9	NA	TRBJ2-5	CASSPLLAGFQETQYF	TGTGCCAGCAGCCCCCTGCTAGCGGGTTTCCAAGAGACCCAGTACTTC
TRBD1	TRBV5-5	NA	TRBJ1-2	CASRASGGYGYTF	TGTGCCAGCAGGGCTTCAGGGGGCTATGGCTACACCTTC
TRBD1	TRBV28	NA	TRBJ2-1	CASSFPGQGYNEQFF	TGTGCCAGCAGTTTTCCCGGACAGGGCTACAATGAGCAGTTCTTC
TRBD1	TRBV5-1	NA	TRBJ1-4	CASSPGDRGTIGTNEKLFF	TGCGCCAGCAGCCCGGGGGACAGGGGAACGATAGGAACTAATGAAAAACTGTTTTTT
TRBD1	TRBV12-3/TRBV12-4	NA	TRBJ2-7	CASSTDRGLEQYF	TGTGCCAGCAGCACGGACAGGGGGCTCGAGCAGTACTTC
NA	TRBV4-1	NA	TRBJ2-7	CASSLEPTYEQYF	TGCGCCAGCAGCCTTGAGCCTACCTACGAGCAGTACTTC
TRBD1	TRBV3-1/TRBV3-2	once	TRBJ1-2	CASSPRDSTYGYTF	TGTGCCAGCAGCCCTCGGGACAGCACCTATGGCTACACCTTC
NA	TRBV4-2	NA	TRBJ1-6	CASSRGGQGLNSPLHF	TGTGCCAGCAGCCGGGGGGGGCAGGGCTTAAATTCACCCCTCCACTTT
NA	TRBV2	NA	TRBJ2-7	CASRAGERWEQYF	TGTGCCAGCAGGGCAGGCGAGCGGTGGGAGCAGTACTTC
NA	TRBV11-2	NA	TRBJ1-1	CASSLEPAGMNTEAFF	TGTGCCAGCAGCTTAGAGCCGGCAGGGATGAACACTGAAGCTTTCTTT
TRBD1	TRBV19	once	TRBJ1-5	CASRTGWDQPQHF	TGTGCCAGCAGGACAGGGTGGGATCAGCCCCAGCATTTT
NA	TRBV10-2	NA	TRBJ1-4	CASSLGTSSTNEKLFF	TGCGCCAGCAGTTTGGGGACATCTTCAACTAATGAAAAACTGTTTTTT
TRBD1	TRBV15	NA	TRBJ2-1	CATSRDPGQYNEQFF	TGTGCCACCAGCAGAGATCCGGGACAGTACAATGAGCAGTTCTTC
NA	TRBV28	NA	TRBJ1-5	CASQRGGPYSNQPQHF	TGTGCCAGTCAACGGGGGGGCCCATATAGCAATCAGCCCCAGCATTTT
TRBD2	TRBV5-4	NA	TRBJ2-5	CASSLAGGTETQYF	TGTGCCAGCAGCTTGGCGGGAGGGACGGAGACCCAGTACTTC
NA	TRBV18	NA	TRBJ1-5	CASSAGYASVDQPQHF	TGTGCCAGCTCAGCAGGGTACGCGTCGGTTGATCAGCCCCAGCATTTT
TRBD1	TRBV4-3	once	TRBJ2-2	CASSQDWGQGITGELFF	TGCGCCAGCAGCCAAGATTGGGGACAGGGGATAACCGGGGAGCTGTTTTTT
TRBD1	TRBV4-1	once	TRBJ2-7	CASSQEPGQGASEQYF	TGCGCCAGCAGCCAAGAACCGGGACAGGGTGCCTCCGAGCAGTACTTC
NA	TRBV30	NA	TRBJ1-6	CAWDPRGVNGNSPLHF	TGTGCCTGGGACCCTAGAGGAGTTAATGGGAATTCACCCCTCCACTTT
NA	TRBV28	NA	TRBJ1-3	CASSLQGTGNTIYF	TGTGCCAGCAGTTTACAGGGGACTGGAAACACCATATATTTT
TRBD2	TRBV6-5	NA	TRBJ2-1	CATQWGLAGVVEQFF	TGTGCCACTCAATGGGGACTAGCGGGAGTGGTTGAGCAGTTCTTC
TRBD1	TRBV2	NA	TRBJ1-3	CASSDAGGRGNTIYF	TGTGCCAGCAGTGACGCAGGGGGCCGTGGAAACACCATATATTTT
NA	TRBV6-1	NA	TRBJ1-3	CASSEWSGGIGNTIYF	TGTGCCAGCAGTGAATGGAGCGGGGGGATCGGAAACACCATATATTTT
TRBD1	TRBV27	few	TRBJ1-6	CASSLKVDRGANSYNSPLHF	TGTGCCAGCAGTTTAAAAGTCGACAGGGGAGCCAACTCCTATAATTCACCCCTCCACTTT
NA	TRBV6-5	NA	TRBJ2-1	CASRGDTYNEQFF	TGTGCCAGCAGAGGGGACACTTACAATGAGCAGTTCTTC